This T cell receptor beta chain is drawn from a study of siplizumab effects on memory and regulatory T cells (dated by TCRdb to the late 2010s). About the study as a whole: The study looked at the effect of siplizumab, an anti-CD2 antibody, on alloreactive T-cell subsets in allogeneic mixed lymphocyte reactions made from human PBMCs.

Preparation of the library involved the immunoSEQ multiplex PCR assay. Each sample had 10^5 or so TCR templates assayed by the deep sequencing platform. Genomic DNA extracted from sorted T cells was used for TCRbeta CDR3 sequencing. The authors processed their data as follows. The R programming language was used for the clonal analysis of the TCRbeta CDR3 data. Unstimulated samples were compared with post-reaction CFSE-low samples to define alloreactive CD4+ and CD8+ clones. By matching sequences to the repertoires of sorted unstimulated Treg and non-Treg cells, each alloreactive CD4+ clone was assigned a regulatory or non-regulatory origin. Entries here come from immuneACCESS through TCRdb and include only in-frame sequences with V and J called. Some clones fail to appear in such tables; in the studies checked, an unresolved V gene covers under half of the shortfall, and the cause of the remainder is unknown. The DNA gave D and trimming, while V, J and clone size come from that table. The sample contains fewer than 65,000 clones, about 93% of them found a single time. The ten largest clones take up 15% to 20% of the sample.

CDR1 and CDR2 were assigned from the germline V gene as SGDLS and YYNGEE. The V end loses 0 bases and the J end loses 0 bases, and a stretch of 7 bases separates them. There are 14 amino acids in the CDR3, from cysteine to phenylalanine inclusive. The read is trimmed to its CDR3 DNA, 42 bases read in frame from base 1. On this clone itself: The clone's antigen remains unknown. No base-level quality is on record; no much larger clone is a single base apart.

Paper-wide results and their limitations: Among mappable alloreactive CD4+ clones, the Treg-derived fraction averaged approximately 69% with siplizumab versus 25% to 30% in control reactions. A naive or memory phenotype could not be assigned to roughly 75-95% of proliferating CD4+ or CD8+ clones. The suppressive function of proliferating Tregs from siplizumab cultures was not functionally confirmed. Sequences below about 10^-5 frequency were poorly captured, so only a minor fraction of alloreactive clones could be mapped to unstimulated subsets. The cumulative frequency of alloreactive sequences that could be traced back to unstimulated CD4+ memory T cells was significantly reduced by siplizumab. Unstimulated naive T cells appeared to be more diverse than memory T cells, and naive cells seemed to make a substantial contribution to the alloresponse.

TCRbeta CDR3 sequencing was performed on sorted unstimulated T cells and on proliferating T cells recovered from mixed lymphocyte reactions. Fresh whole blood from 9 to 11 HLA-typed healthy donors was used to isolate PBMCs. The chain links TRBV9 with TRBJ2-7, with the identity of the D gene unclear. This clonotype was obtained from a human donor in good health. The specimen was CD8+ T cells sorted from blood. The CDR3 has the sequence CASSVAVNSYEQYF. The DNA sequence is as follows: TGTGCCAGCAGCGTAGCCGTGAACTCCTACGAGCAGTACTTC.